This T cell receptor (beta chain) was observed in a study of radiation and T cells in renal cell carcinoma. Profiling relied on immunoSEQ multiplex PCR, and the TCRdb table lists in-frame clones only, not all of them. The data contain more than 120,000 clones, 86% of them singletons. The time point is: blood 4 weeks post-SBRT, at nephrectomy. Treatment denoted: 15 Gy SBRT to primary tumor, nephrectomy 4 weeks later. The CDR3 is 15 residues long. After removal of 1 base from V and 5 bases from J, the junction contained 5 bases not matched to a gene. Germline V gene data show CDR1 as SEHNR and CDR2 as FQNEAQ (reference sequence).

The sample here was blood, taken from a patient whose treatment included radiotherapy and nephrectomy. The TCR was taken from a woman in her 50s with renal cell carcinoma. This sequence joins TRBV7-9 and TRBJ2-3, with TRBD1 identical over 8 bases. The CDR3 reads CASSLGGQGQDTQYF. In DNA form, the CDR3 reads TGTGCCAGCAGCTTAGGCGGACAGGGTCAAGATACGCAGTATTTT.